These T cell receptor beta chains were read from a single sample in a study of OX40 agonist ivuxolimab in advanced cancers. Sequencing used immunoSEQ multiplex PCR; TCRdb keeps in-frame clones, though not all of them. The table has under 150,000 clones, about 93% seen once. Sequenced material: CD4+ or CD8+ T cells sorted from blood, taken in a trial of the OX40 agonist ivuxolimab. The source of these receptors is an adult with an advanced solid tumor such as melanoma, head and neck, liver or kidney cancer. The CDR3 runs from the conserved cysteine through the conserved F or W. A D gene is named only where the DNA matches it firmly. For some rows the clone size is stated as once, few or many, or as a class when expanded; others skip it.

j_call: TRBJ2-1; d_call: TRBD1; clone_size: .; v_call: TRBV18; cdr3_nt: TGTGCCAGCTCACCACCCCGGCCAGGGGGATTTAGCTCCTACAATGAGCAGTTCTTC; cdr3_aa: CASSPPRPGGFSSYNEQFF
j_call: TRBJ1-1; d_call: .; clone_size: .; v_call: TRBV21-1; cdr3_nt: TGTGCCAGCAGCCCGCTAGGGACAGGGAATAAGGGGCAGAACACTGAAGCTTTCTTT; cdr3_aa: CASSPLGTGNKGQNTEAFF
j_call: TRBJ2-7; d_call: TRBD2; clone_size: .; v_call: TRBV5-8; cdr3_nt: TGTGCCAGCAGCTCTTCCAAACTAGCGTCAGTCTCCTACGAGCAGTACTTC; cdr3_aa: CASSSSKLASVSYEQYF
j_call: TRBJ2-5; d_call: TRBD1; clone_size: .; v_call: TRBV5-1; cdr3_nt: TGCGCCAGTTTCCGACAGGGAGAGACCCAGTACTTC; cdr3_aa: CASFRQGETQYF
j_call: TRBJ1-2; d_call: .; clone_size: once; v_call: TRBV7-8; cdr3_nt: TGTGCCAGCAGCTTACCGGGACGGGAGAACTATGGCTACACCTTC; cdr3_aa: CASSLPGRENYGYTF
j_call: TRBJ2-3; d_call: TRBD2; clone_size: .; v_call: TRBV19; cdr3_nt: TGTGCCAGTAGTATGGTCCTAGCGGGAGGGGATACGCAGTATTTT; cdr3_aa: CASSMVLAGGDTQYF
j_call: TRBJ1-1; d_call: .; clone_size: .; v_call: TRBV12-5; cdr3_nt: TGTGCTAGTGGCCAACGAGTCGGGACTGAAGCTTTCTTT; cdr3_aa: CASGQRVGTEAFF
j_call: TRBJ1-1; d_call: TRBD1; clone_size: .; v_call: TRBV18; cdr3_nt: TGTGCCAGCTCCAGCCAGGGGGCAAGGGATACTGAAGCTTTCTTT; cdr3_aa: CASSSQGARDTEAFF
j_call: TRBJ2-3; d_call: .; clone_size: .; v_call: TRBV11-2; cdr3_nt: TGTGCCAGCAGCCCCGTCCGGGTTACAGATACGCAGTATTTT; cdr3_aa: CASSPVRVTDTQYF
j_call: TRBJ1-2; d_call: .; clone_size: .; v_call: TRBV6-6; cdr3_nt: TGTGCCAGCAGTGCTGGGCCCAACTATGGCTACACCTTC; cdr3_aa: CASSAGPNYGYTF
j_call: TRBJ1-4; d_call: TRBD1; clone_size: .; v_call: TRBV9; cdr3_nt: TGTGCCAGCAGCCTTAGACAGACAGGGGCTAATGAAAAACTGTTTTTT; cdr3_aa: CASSLRQTGANEKLFF
j_call: TRBJ1-4; d_call: TRBD1; clone_size: .; v_call: TRBV7-9; cdr3_nt: TGTGCCAGCAGCTTCGGACAGGGGAATGAAAAACTGTTTTTT; cdr3_aa: CASSFGQGNEKLFF
j_call: TRBJ2-7; d_call: TRBD2; clone_size: .; v_call: TRBV7-2; cdr3_nt: TGCGCCAGCAGCCAAACTAGCGGGAGGATCTCCTACGAGCAGTACTTC; cdr3_aa: CASSQTSGRISYEQYF
j_call: TRBJ2-1; d_call: TRBD2; clone_size: .; v_call: TRBV5-1; cdr3_nt: TGCGCCAGCAGCTCGGGACTAGCGGGGAACAATGAGCAGTTCTTC; cdr3_aa: CASSSGLAGNNEQFF
j_call: TRBJ2-1; d_call: TRBD1; clone_size: .; v_call: TRBV25-1; cdr3_nt: TGTGCCAGCAGTAAACAGGGGGCGCATGGTGAGCAGTTCTTC; cdr3_aa: CASSKQGAHGEQFF
j_call: TRBJ1-4; d_call: .; clone_size: .; v_call: TRBV6-1; cdr3_nt: TGTGCCAGCAGTGAAACAAGGACTTCAACTAATGAAAAACTGTTTTTT; cdr3_aa: CASSETRTSTNEKLFF
j_call: TRBJ2-7; d_call: .; clone_size: .; v_call: TRBV7-5; cdr3_nt: TGTGCCAGCAGCAGCCGTTTGACGGGAGCTGAGGGCTACGAGCAGTACTTC; cdr3_aa: CASSSRLTGAEGYEQYF
j_call: TRBJ2-1; d_call: TRBD2; clone_size: .; v_call: TRBV4-3; cdr3_nt: TGCGCCAGCAGCCAAGAGGTAGTAGGACTAGCGGTAATCAGCTCCTACAATGAGCAGTTCTTC; cdr3_aa: CASSQEVVGLAVISSYNEQFF
j_call: TRBJ1-4; d_call: .; clone_size: .; v_call: TRBV29-1; cdr3_nt: TGCAGCGTTGGGGGACACTCTAATGAAAAACTGTTTTTT; cdr3_aa: CSVGGHSNEKLFF
j_call: TRBJ1-2; d_call: TRBD1; clone_size: .; v_call: TRBV5-1; cdr3_nt: TGCGCCAGCAGGCAAGACACAGGGGATAGTGGCTACACCTTC; cdr3_aa: CASRQDTGDSGYTF
j_call: TRBJ2-5; d_call: .; clone_size: .; v_call: TRBV6-5; cdr3_nt: TGTGCCAGCAGCTCTGGGCTGGAGACCCAGTACTTC; cdr3_aa: CASSSGLETQYF
j_call: TRBJ2-1; d_call: TRBD2; clone_size: .; v_call: TRBV25-1; cdr3_nt: TGTGCCAGCAGTGAATACACTAGCGGAAATTCGTTCTTC; cdr3_aa: CASSEYTSGNSFF
j_call: TRBJ2-4; d_call: .; clone_size: .; v_call: TRBV11-3; cdr3_nt: TGTGCCAGCAGCTTAGAGGGGCAGATTAAAAACATTCAGTACTTC; cdr3_aa: CASSLEGQIKNIQYF
j_call: TRBJ1-2; d_call: .; clone_size: .; v_call: TRBV6-5; cdr3_nt: TGTGCCAGCAGCCCCCAAGGAGGCTACACCTTC; cdr3_aa: CASSPQGGYTF
j_call: TRBJ1-2; d_call: .; clone_size: .; v_call: TRBV4-2; cdr3_nt: TGTGCCAGCAGCCAAGATGAGGGGACAAACTATGGCTACACCTTC; cdr3_aa: CASSQDEGTNYGYTF
j_call: TRBJ2-5; d_call: .; clone_size: .; v_call: TRBV4-2; cdr3_nt: TGTGCCAGCAGCCCGGGGGAAGAGACCCAGTACTTC; cdr3_aa: CASSPGEETQYF
j_call: TRBJ1-2; d_call: .; clone_size: .; v_call: TRBV7-2; cdr3_nt: TGTGCCAGCAGCTTAGTATCCCGGGTAAGAGACTATGGCTACACCTTC; cdr3_aa: CASSLVSRVRDYGYTF
j_call: TRBJ1-1; d_call: .; clone_size: .; v_call: TRBV7-2; cdr3_nt: TGTGCCAGCAGCTTAGAGGGGGACACCAACTTGAACACTGAAGCTTTCTTT; cdr3_aa: CASSLEGDTNLNTEAFF
j_call: TRBJ1-2; d_call: TRBD1; clone_size: .; v_call: TRBV5-4; cdr3_nt: TGTGCCAGCAGCCTGGACAGGGGACTCTATGGCTACACCTTC; cdr3_aa: CASSLDRGLYGYTF
j_call: TRBJ2-7; d_call: .; clone_size: .; v_call: TRBV4-3; cdr3_nt: TGCGCCAGCAGCCAAGACGTCCGGAACGAGCAGTACTTC; cdr3_aa: CASSQDVRNEQYF
j_call: TRBJ1-1; d_call: .; clone_size: .; v_call: TRBV12-5; cdr3_nt: TGTGCTAGTGGTTTGGTAAAAGGGGAAGCTTTCTTT; cdr3_aa: CASGLVKGEAFF